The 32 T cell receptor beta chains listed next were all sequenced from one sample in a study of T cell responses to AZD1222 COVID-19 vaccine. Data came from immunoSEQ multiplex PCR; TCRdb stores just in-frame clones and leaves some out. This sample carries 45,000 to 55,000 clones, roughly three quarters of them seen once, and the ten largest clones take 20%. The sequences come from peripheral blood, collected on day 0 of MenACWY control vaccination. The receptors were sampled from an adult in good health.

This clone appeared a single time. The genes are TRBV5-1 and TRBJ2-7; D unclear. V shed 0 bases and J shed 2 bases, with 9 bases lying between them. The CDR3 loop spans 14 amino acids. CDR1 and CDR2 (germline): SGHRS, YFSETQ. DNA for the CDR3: TGCGCCAGCAGCTTGGCCAGGCCCACCTACGAGCAGTACTTC. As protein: CASSLARPTYEQYF.

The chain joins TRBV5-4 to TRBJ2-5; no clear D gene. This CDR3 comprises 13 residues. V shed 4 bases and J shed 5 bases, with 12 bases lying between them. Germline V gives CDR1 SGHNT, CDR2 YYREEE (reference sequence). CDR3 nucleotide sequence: TGTGCCAGCAGCGCTTGGATCGGGGAGACCCAGTACTTC. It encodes CASSAWIGETQYF.

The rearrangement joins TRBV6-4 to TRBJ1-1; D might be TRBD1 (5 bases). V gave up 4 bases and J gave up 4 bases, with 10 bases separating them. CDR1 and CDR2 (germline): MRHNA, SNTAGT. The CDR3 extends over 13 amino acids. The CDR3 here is CASSVERGTEAFF. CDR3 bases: TGTGCCAGCAGTGTTGAGAGGGGCACTGAAGCTTTCTTT.

The CDR3 loop reads CASSPWTGTWGEQYF. The CDR3 DNA reads TGTGCCAGCAGCCCATGGACAGGGACATGGGGGGAGCAGTACTTC. V is TRBV5-4 and J is TRBJ2-7; 8 bases map to TRBD1. Germline V gene sequence: CDR1 SGHNT, CDR2 YYREEE (reference sequence). The CDR3 loop spans 15 amino acids. J gave up 7 bases and V 4 bases, and 13 bases lay outside the gene matches.

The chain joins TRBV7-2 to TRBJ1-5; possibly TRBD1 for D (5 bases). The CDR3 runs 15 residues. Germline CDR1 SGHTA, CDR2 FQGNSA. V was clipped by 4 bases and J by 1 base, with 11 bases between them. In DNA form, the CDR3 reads TGTGCCAGCAGCTCCCAAGGGGAAAGCAATCAGCCCCAGCATTTT. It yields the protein CASSSQGESNQPQHF.

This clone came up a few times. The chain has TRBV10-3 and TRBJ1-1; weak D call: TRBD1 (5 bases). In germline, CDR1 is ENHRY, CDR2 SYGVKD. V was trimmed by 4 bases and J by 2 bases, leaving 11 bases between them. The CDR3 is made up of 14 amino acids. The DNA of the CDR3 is TGTGCCATCAGTGGTTGGGGCGGCAACACTGAAGCTTTCTTT. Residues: CAISGWGGNTEAFF.

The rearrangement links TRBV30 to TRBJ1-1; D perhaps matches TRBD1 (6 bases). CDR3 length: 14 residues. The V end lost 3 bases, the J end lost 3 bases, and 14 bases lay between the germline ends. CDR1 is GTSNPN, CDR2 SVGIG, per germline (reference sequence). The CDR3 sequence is CAWRKLQGDTEAFF. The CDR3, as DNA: TGTGCCTGGAGGAAGTTACAGGGAGACACTGAAGCTTTCTTT.

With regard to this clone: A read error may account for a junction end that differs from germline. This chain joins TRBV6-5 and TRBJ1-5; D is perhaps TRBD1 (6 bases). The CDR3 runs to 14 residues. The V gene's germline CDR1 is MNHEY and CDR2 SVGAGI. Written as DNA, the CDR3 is TGCGCCACCTATGGGGGCCGGAGCAATCAGCCCCAGCATTTT. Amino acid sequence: CATYGGRSNQPQHF.

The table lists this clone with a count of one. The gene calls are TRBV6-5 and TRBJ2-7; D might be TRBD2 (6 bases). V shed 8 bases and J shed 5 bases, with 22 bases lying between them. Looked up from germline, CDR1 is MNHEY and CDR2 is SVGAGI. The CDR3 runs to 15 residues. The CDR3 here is CASHYPAGPEDEQYF. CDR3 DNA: TGTGCCAGCCATTACCCTGCGGGACCTGAAGACGAGCAGTACTTC.

The CDR3 region has the DNA TGTGCCAGCAGTCCCGACCCAACGACAGCAACTGAAGCTTTCTTT. Amino acid sequence: CASSPDPTTATEAFF. This chain links TRBV6-6 with TRBJ1-1, with TRBD1 as a possible D gene (5 bases). Germline values: CDR1 MNHNY, CDR2 SVGAGI (reference sequence). The CDR3 sequence is 15 residues long. Trimming took off 5 bases at V and 5 bases at J, with 18 bases between the two ends.

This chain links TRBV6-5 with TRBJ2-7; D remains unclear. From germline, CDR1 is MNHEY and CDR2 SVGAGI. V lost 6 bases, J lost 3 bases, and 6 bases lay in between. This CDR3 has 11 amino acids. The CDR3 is CASSSFYEQYF. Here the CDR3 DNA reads TGTGCCAGCAGCTCCTTCTACGAGCAGTACTTC.

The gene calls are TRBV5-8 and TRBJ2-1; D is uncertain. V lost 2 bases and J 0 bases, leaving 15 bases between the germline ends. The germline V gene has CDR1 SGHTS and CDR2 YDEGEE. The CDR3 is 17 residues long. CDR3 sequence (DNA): TGTGCCAGCAGCTTTCATGGAGTGGGCAGCTCCTACAATGAGCAGTTCTTC. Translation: CASSFHGVGSSYNEQFF. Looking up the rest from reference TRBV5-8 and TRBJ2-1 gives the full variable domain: EAGVTQSPTHLIKTRGQQATLRCSPISGHTSVYWYQQALGLGLQFLLWYDEGEERNRGNFPPRFSGRQFPNYSSELNVNALELEDSALYLCASSFHGVGSSYNEQFFGPGTRLTVL.

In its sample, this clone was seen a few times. DNA of the CDR3: TGTGCCAGCAGTCAGACAGGGAACGAGCAGTACTTC. This sequence encodes CASSQTGNEQYF. The V and J genes are TRBV12-3 or TRBV12-4 and TRBJ2-7; 7 bases line up with TRBD1. CDR3 length: 12 amino acids. With 5 bases clipped from V and 5 bases from J, the junction kept 3 bases outside the gene matches.

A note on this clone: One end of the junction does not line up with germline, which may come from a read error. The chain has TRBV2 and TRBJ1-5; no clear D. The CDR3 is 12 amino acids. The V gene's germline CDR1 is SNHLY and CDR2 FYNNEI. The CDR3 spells CASREALGPQHF. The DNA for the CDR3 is TGTGCCAGCAGGGAAGCTTTGGGGCCCCAGCATTTT.

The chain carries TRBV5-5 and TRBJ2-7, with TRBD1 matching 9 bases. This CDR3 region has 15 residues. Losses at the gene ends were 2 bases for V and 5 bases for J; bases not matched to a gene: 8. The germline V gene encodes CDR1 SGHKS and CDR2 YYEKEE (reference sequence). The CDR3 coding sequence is TGTGCCAGCAGCTTTCCCCGGGACAGGGAAAACGAGCAGTACGTC. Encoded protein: CASSFPRDRENEQYV.

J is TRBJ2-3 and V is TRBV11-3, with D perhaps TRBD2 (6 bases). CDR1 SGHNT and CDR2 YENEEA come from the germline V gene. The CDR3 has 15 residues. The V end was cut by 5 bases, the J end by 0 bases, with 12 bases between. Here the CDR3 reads CASSLSGPSTDTQYF. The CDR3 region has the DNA TGTGCCAGCAGCCTAAGCGGGCCCAGCACAGATACGCAGTATTTT.

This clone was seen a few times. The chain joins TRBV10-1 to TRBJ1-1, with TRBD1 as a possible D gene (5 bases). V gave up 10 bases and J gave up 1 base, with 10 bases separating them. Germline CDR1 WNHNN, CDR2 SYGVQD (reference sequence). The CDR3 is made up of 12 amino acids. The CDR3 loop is CATRGGNTEAFF. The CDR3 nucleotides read TGCGCCACCCGGGGGGGGAACACTGAAGCTTTCTTT.

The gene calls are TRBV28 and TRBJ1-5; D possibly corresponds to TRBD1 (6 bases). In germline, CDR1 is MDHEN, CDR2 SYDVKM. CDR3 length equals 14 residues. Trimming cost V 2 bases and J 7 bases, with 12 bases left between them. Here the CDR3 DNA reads TGTGCCAGCAGTTTACGAGGGGGGGGACAGCCCCAGCATTTT. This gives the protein CASSLRGGGQPQHF.

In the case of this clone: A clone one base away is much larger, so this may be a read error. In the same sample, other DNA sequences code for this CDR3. The CDR3 nucleotides are TGTGCCAGCACCAGGACGGGGGAGGGTGGCTACACCTTC. Amino acids: CASTRTGEGGYTF. This chain connects TRBV6-5 to TRBJ1-2; TRBD1 might be the D (5 bases). Per germline, CDR1 MNHEY and CDR2 SVGAGI. V was trimmed by 7 bases and J by 7 bases, leaving 16 bases between them. The CDR3 length is 13 residues.

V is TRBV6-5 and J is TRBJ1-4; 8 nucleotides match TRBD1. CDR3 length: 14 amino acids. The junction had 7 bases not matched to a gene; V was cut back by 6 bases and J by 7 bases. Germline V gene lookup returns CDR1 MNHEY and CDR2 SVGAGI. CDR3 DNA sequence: TGTGCCAGCAGCCCGACAGGGGAGGTTGAAAAACTGTTTTTT. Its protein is CASSPTGEVEKLFF.

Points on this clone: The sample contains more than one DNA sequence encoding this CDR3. CDR3 DNA: TGTGCCACCAGCAGAGATAAAGGGTCCGGAAACACCATATATTTT. Residues: CATSRDKGSGNTIYF. This sequence joins TRBV15 and TRBJ1-3; D not resolved. Trimming shortened V by 0 bases and J by 4 bases, and 10 bases separated the two germline ends. Germline CDR1 LNHNV, CDR2 YYDKDF (reference sequence). This CDR3 is 15 amino acids long.

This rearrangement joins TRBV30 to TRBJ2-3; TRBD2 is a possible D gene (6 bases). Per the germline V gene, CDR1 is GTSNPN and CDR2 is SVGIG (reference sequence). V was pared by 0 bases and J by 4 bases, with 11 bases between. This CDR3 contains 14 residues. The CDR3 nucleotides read TGTGCCTGGAGTGTACGTGGAGGGTCAGATACGCAGTATTTT. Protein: CAWSVRGGSDTQYF.

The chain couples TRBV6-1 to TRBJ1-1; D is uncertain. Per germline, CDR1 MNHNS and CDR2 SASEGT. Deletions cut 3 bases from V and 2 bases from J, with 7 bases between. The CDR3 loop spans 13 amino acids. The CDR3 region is CASSEDRNTEAFF. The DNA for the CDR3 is TGTGCCAGCAGTGAGGACCGCAACACTGAAGCTTTCTTT.

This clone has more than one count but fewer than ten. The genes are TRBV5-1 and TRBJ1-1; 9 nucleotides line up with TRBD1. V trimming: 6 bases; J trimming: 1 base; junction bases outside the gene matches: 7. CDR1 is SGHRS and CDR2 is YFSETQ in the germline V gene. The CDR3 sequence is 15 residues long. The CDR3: CASTSGQGWNTEAFF. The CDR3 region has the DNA TGCGCCAGCACCTCGGGACAGGGCTGGAACACTGAAGCTTTCTTT.

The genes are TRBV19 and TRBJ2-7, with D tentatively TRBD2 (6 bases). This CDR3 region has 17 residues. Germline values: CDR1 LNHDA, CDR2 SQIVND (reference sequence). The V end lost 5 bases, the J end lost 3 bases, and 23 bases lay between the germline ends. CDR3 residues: CASSGYDTSPGGYEQYF. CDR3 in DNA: TGTGCCAGTAGTGGGTACGATACTAGCCCCGGCGGCTACGAGCAGTACTTC.

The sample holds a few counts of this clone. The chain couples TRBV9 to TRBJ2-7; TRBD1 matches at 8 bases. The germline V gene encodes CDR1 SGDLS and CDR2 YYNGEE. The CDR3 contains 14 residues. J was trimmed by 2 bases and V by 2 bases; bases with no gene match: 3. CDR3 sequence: CASSVSGGPYEQYF. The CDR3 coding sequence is TGTGCCAGCAGCGTCTCAGGGGGCCCCTACGAGCAGTACTTC. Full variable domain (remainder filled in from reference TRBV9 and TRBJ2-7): DSGVTQTPKHLITATGQRVTLRCSPRSGDLSVYWYQQSLDQGLQFLIQYYNGEERAKGNILERFSAQQFPDLHSELNLSSLELGDSALYFCASSVSGGPYEQYFGPGTRLTVT.

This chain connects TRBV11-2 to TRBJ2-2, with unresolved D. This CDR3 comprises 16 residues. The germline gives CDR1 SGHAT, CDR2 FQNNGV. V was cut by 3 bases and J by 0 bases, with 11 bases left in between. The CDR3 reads CASSLSDGANTGELFF. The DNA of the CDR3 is TGTGCCAGCAGCTTGTCAGATGGTGCGAACACCGGGGAGCTGTTTTTT.

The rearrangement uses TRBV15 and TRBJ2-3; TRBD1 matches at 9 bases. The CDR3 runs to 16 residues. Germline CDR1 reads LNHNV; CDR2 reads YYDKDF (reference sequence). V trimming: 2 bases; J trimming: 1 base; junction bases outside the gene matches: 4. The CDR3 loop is CATSRLQGAGTDTQYF. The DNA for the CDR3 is TGTGCCACCAGCAGACTACAGGGGGCTGGCACAGATACGCAGTATTTT.

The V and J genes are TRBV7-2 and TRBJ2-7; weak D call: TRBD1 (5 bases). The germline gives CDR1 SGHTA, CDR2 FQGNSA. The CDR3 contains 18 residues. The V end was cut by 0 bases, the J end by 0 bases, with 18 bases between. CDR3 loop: CASSLARTPITTSYEQYF. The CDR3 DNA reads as TGTGCCAGCAGCTTAGCAAGGACACCTATTACCACCTCCTACGAGCAGTACTTC.

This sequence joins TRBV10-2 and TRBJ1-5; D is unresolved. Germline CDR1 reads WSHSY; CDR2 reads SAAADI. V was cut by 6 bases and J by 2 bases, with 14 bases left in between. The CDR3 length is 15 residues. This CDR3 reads CASSEMGGGNQPQHF. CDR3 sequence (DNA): TGCGCCAGCAGCGAAATGGGAGGTGGCAATCAGCCCCAGCATTTT.

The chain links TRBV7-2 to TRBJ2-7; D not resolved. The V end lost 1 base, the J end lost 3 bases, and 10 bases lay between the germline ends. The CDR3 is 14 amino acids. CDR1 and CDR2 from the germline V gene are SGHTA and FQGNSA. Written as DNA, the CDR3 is TGTGCCAGCAGCTTAGGGGCAGGCGTCTACGAGCAGTACGTC. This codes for CASSLGAGVYEQYV.

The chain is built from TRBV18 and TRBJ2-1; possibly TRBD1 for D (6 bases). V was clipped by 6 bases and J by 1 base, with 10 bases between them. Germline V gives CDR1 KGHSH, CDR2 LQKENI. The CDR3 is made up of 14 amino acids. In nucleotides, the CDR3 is TGTGCCAGCTCCCGGACAGAGTCCTACAATGAGCAGTTCTTC. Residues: CASSRTESYNEQFF.